This TCR beta chain derives from a study of PD-L1 blockade in urothelial cancer. The overall study: Patients went on atezolizumab at some point between 2013 and 2015, receiving 1,200 mg intravenously every 3 weeks. Male patients with bladder-origin urothelial cancer numbered about 90% of the roughly 29.

V gave up 6 bases and J gave up 6 bases, with 15 bases separating them. The CDR3 runs 13 residues. From germline, CDR1 is MDHEN and CDR2 SYDVKM. Indicated time point: peripheral blood 6 weeks after treatment start. This clone was seen just once. No antigen is known for it. The repertoire was sequenced with immunoSEQ multiplex PCR; TCRdb's copy has only in-frame clones and lacks some. This table holds about 120,000 clones, approximately 90% found once. Study-wide points: Durable-benefit cases showed more tumor-associated blood clone expansion at 3 weeks.

The sample was PBMCs, taken around atezolizumab (anti-PD-L1) treatment. This chain links TRBV28 with TRBJ2-7; D gene ambiguous. This receptor was taken from a man in his 60s with urothelial cancer. Here the CDR3 reads CASSAAIEAEQYF. Written as DNA, the CDR3 is TGTGCCAGCAGCGCGGCGATTGAGGCCGAGCAGTACTTC. The full variable domain, its missing parts supplied by reference TRBV28 and TRBJ2-7, is DVKVTQSSRYLVKRTGEKVFLECVQDMDHENMFWYRQDPGLGLRLIYFSYDVKMKEKGDIPEGYSVSREKKERFSLILESASTNQTSMYLCASSAAIEAEQYFGPGTRLTVT.